This TCR beta chain was identified in a study of cytomegalovirus exposure and HLA in healthy donors. Study-wide findings and caveats: Per a prior analysis, the majority of TCR beta V segments were productive roughly 87% or roughly 30% of the time. One cluster of highly shared sequence variants probably arose as a sequencing artifact.

The PCR had 60 Vbeta and 13 Jbeta primers. Repertoires were generated with immunoSEQ multiplex PCR, while TCRdb's copy carries only in-frame clones and drops some. The sample records 150,000 to 200,000 clones, about 85% being singletons. From germline, CDR1 is SGHDT and CDR2 YYEEEE. The CDR3 contains 16 residues. Unmatched junction bases numbered 12, after V lost 4 bases and J lost 4 bases. As regards this clone: Its antigen is currently unknown.

The chain joins TRBV5-6 to TRBJ2-3; 7 bases map to TRBD1. Sequences were obtained from PBMCs. This receptor was taken from a man younger than 30 in good health and CMV-seropositive. The CDR3 region is CASSLYGTVSPDTQYF. CDR3 coding DNA: TGTGCCAGCAGCCTTTATGGGACAGTCTCCCCAGATACGCAGTATTTT.